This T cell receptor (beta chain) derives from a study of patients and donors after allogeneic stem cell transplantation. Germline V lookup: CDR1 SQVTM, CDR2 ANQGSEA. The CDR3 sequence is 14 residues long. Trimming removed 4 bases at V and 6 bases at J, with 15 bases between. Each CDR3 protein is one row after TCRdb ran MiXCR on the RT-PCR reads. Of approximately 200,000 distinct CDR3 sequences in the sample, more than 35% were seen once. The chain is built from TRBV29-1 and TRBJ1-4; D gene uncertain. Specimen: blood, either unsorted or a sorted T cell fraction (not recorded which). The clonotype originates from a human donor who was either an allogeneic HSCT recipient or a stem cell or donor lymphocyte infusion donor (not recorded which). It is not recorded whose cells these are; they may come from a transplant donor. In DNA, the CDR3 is TGCAGCGTTGCACAGCCCTTTCCGGATGAAAAACTGTTTTTT. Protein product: CSVAQPFPDEKLFF.